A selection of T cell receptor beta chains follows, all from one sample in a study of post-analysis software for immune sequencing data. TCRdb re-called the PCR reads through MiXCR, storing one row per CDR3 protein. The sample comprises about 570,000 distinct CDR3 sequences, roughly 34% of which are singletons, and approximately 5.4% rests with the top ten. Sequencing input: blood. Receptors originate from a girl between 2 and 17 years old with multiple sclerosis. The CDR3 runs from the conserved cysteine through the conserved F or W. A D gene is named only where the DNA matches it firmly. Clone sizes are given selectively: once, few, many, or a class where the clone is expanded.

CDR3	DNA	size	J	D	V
CASSLASGLAGAETQYF	TGCGCCAGCAGCTTGGCCTCGGGACTAGCGGGGGCCGAGACCCAGTACTTC	few	TRBJ2-5	TRBD2	TRBV5-1
CATSRDRSVSYNEQFF	TGTGCCACCAGCAGAGATCGAAGTGTCTCCTACAATGAGCAGTTCTTC	many	TRBJ2-1	.	TRBV15
CASSVLAGALNEQFF	TGTGCCAGCAGTGTACTAGCGGGGGCCCTAAATGAGCAGTTCTTC	.	TRBJ2-1	TRBD2	TRBV6-6
CASSKGQGNTEAFF	TGCGCCAGCAGCAAAGGACAGGGGAACACTGAAGCTTTCTTT	.	TRBJ1-1	TRBD1	TRBV5-1
CSARTPAMGGLRGDTQYF	TGCAGTGCTAGAACGCCGGCAATGGGGGGCTTACGGGGAGATACGCAGTATTTT	.	TRBJ2-3	.	TRBV20-1
CASSMTSYNEQFF	TGTGCCAGTAGTATGACTAGCTACAATGAGCAGTTCTTC	few	TRBJ2-1	.	TRBV19
CASSADSQETQYF	TGTGCCAGCAGTGCCGACTCGCAAGAGACCCAGTACTTC	many	TRBJ2-5	.	TRBV6-5
CASSPSRFANYGYTF	TGTGCCAGCAGCCCATCCAGATTTGCTAACTATGGCTACACCTTC	.	TRBJ1-2	.	TRBV13
CASSLDRGSRYF	TGTGCCAGCAGTCTCGACAGGGGGAGTAGGTATTTT	few	TRBJ2-3	TRBD1	TRBV12-3/TRBV12-4
CASSQEATTGGFYEQFF	TGCGCCAGCAGCCAAGAGGCTACGACAGGGGGCTTTTATGAGCAGTTCTTC	few	TRBJ2-1	TRBD1	TRBV4-1
CSVSYTEAFF	TGCAGCGTTTCGTACACTGAAGCTTTCTTT	.	TRBJ1-1	.	TRBV29-1
CASSFGQGYNEQYF	TGTGCCAGCAGCTTCGGGCAGGGATACAATGAGCAGTACTTC	.	TRBJ2-5	.	TRBV7-9
CASSLTNLGGQETQYF	TGTGCCAGCAGCTTGACCAATCTCGGGGGGCAAGAGACCCAGTACTTC	once	TRBJ2-5	TRBD2	TRBV13
CASSTTGETYGYTF	TGCGCCAGCAGCACCACAGGGGAGACCTATGGCTACACCTTC	.	TRBJ1-2	TRBD1	TRBV5-1
CASGPISTDTQYF	TGTGCCTCAGGACCAATTAGCACAGATACGCAGTATTTT	.	TRBJ2-3	.	TRBV10-3
CASSLVGGGREKTQYF	TGCGCCAGCAGCTTGGTTGGCGGGGGGAGGGAGAAGACCCAGTACTTC	few	TRBJ2-5	TRBD2	TRBV5-1
CASSDRRDEQYF	TGTGCCAGCAGTGATAGACGGGACGAGCAGTACTTC	few	TRBJ2-7	.	TRBV6-1
CASSYSKLALPLYNEQFF	TGTGCCAGCAGTTACTCCAAACTAGCTCTCCCACTCTACAATGAGCAGTTCTTC	.	TRBJ2-1	.	TRBV6-5
CASILRSTGCEETQYF	TGTGCCAGCATTCTCCGTTCGACAGGGTGTGAAGAGACCCAGTACTTC	.	TRBJ2-5	TRBD1	TRBV6-4
CASSQGDRDNSPLHF	TGCGCCAGCAGCCAAGGGGACAGGGATAATTCACCCCTCCACTTT	few	TRBJ1-6	TRBD1	TRBV4-1
CSAPQQGPISEAFF	TGCAGTGCTCCTCAACAGGGGCCTATCAGTGAAGCTTTCTTT	.	TRBJ1-1	TRBD1	TRBV20-1
CSAISGSGANVLTF	TGCAGTGCTATCTCGGGTTCTGGGGCCAACGTCCTGACTTTC	few	TRBJ2-6	.	TRBV20-1
CASSSRPTSYEQYF	TGTGCCAGCAGTTCCAGACCGACCTCCTACGAGCAGTACTTC	.	TRBJ2-7	.	TRBV6-5
CASSNDRGWAETQYF	TGTGCCAGCAGTAACGACAGGGGTTGGGCAGAGACCCAGTACTTC	.	TRBJ2-5	TRBD1	TRBV12-3/TRBV12-4
CVNSLVVRSRGHPQETQYF	TGTGTCAACAGCTTAGTAGTAAGATCGAGGGGACATCCACAAGAGACCCAGTACTTC	.	TRBJ2-5	.	TRBV7-9
CASSFVGSRPKWGYGYTF	TGTGCCAGCAGTTTTGTAGGAAGTCGCCCCAAATGGGGCTATGGCTACACCTTC	few	TRBJ1-2	.	TRBV12-3/TRBV12-4
CASSQQGQASPEQYF	TGTGCCAGCTCACAGCAGGGTCAGGCTTCGCCCGAGCAGTACTTC	.	TRBJ2-7	.	TRBV18
CSAPAPGHGIYEQYF	TGCAGTGCACCTGCACCGGGACACGGAATCTACGAGCAGTACTTC	few	TRBJ2-7	.	TRBV20-1
CASSEDSGIYRNIQYF	TGTGCCAGCAGTGAGGACAGCGGCATATATAGAAACATTCAGTACTTC	.	TRBJ2-4	.	TRBV6-1
CASSSLVNVVMNTEAFF	TGTGCCAGCAGCTCGCTTGTCAATGTGGTAATGAACACTGAAGCTTTCTTT	many	TRBJ1-1	.	TRBV5-5
CTSSRSQGTEQFF	TGTACCAGCAGCCGATCACAGGGCACTGAGCAGTTCTTC	.	TRBJ2-1	.	TRBV7-3
CASSQELVLVYGYTF	TGCGCCAGCAGCCAAGAATTGGTCCTAGTCTATGGCTACACCTTC	few	TRBJ1-2	.	TRBV4-1
CASGKDRGHTDTQYF	TGTGCCAGCGGCAAGGACAGGGGACACACAGATACGCAGTATTTT	many	TRBJ2-3	TRBD1	TRBV27
CASFGGNTEAFF	TGCGCCAGCTTTGGGGGGAACACTGAAGCTTTCTTT	.	TRBJ1-1	.	TRBV5-1
CSARKPTGTSYYEQYF	TGCAGTGCTAGGAAACCCACAGGGACGTCTTACTACGAGCAGTACTTC	.	TRBJ2-7	.	TRBV20-1
CASSDQRGRRGYTF	TGTGCCAGCAGTGACCAAAGGGGACGTCGTGGCTACACCTTC	.	TRBJ1-2	.	TRBV6-1
CASSAIRDTPYF	TGTGCCAGCAGTGCAATAAGGGACACACCGTACTTC	few	TRBJ2-5	.	TRBV6-1
CASSQDLGAQGNEQFF	TGCGCCAGCAGCCAAGATCTAGGGGCACAGGGCAATGAGCAGTTCTTC	.	TRBJ2-1	.	TRBV4-1
CASSLVSFRETQYF	TGCGCCAGCAGCTTGGTATCCTTTCGGGAGACCCAGTACTTC	.	TRBJ2-5	.	TRBV5-1
CASSLIQGAQGYGYTF	TGCGCCAGCAGCTTGATACAGGGGGCGCAGGGCTATGGCTACACCTTC	.	TRBJ1-2	TRBD1	TRBV5-1
CASSFRVGGPETQYF	TGTGCCAGCAGCTTTCGGGTGGGGGGCCCCGAGACCCAGTACTTC	few	TRBJ2-5	.	TRBV7-8
CASSLFNFGGQDYGYTF	TGTGCCAGCAGCTTATTCAACTTTGGGGGGCAGGACTATGGCTACACCTTC	few	TRBJ1-2	.	TRBV7-9
CSADRDTYNEQFF	TGCAGCGCCGACAGGGACACCTACAATGAGCAGTTCTTC	.	TRBJ2-1	TRBD1	TRBV29-1
CSALTPSGKNIQYF	TGCAGTGCGTTGACGCCCTCGGGCAAAAACATTCAGTACTTC	many	TRBJ2-4	.	TRBV20-1
CASSLLMGGDTEAFF	TGTGCCAGCAGCTTGTTAATGGGTGGAGACACTGAAGCTTTCTTT	.	TRBJ1-1	.	TRBV5-6
CSARIRGGVNEQFF	TGCAGTGCTAGGATCAGGGGCGGAGTAAATGAGCAGTTCTTC	.	TRBJ2-1	.	TRBV20-1
CASSPPGQIIKNIQYF	TGTGCCAGCAGCCCCCCGGGCCAGATTATCAAAAACATTCAGTACTTC	few	TRBJ2-4	.	TRBV28
CASTQTAQETQYF	TGTGCCAGCACCCAGACAGCTCAAGAGACCCAGTACTTC	few	TRBJ2-5	.	TRBV7-2
CASSLGVISTYEQYF	TGTGCCAGCTCACTTGGGGTGATCTCTACCTACGAGCAGTACTTC	.	TRBJ2-7	.	TRBV18
CASSYADREDYEQYF	TGTGCCAGCAGCTACGCGGACAGGGAGGACTACGAGCAGTACTTC	.	TRBJ2-7	TRBD1	TRBV6-2/TRBV6-3
CSASGGGLREQFF	TGCAGTGCTAGCGGGGGGGGGCTACGTGAGCAGTTCTTC	few	TRBJ2-1	TRBD2	TRBV20-1
CASSYSIILGREDGYTF	TGTGCCAGCAGTTACTCGATAATTCTCGGCAGGGAAGACGGCTACACCTTC	.	TRBJ1-2	.	TRBV6-5
CASSYDQGAQGETQYF	TGTGCCAGCAGTTACGACCAGGGGGCTCAGGGAGAGACCCAGTACTTC	.	TRBJ2-5	TRBD1	TRBV6-6
CASSLVSGVQPQHF	TGCGCCAGCAGCTTGGTTAGCGGGGTTCAGCCCCAGCATTTT	few	TRBJ1-5	.	TRBV5-1
CASSQGPTQYF	TGTGCCAGCAGCCAGGGACCTACGCAGTACTTC	.	TRBJ2-7	.	TRBV11-1
CSASGGGNYGYTF	TGCAGTGCTAGTGGGGGGGGTAACTATGGCTACACCTTC	few	TRBJ1-2	.	TRBV20-1